The 26 T cell receptor beta chains given below trace back to one sample, sequenced in a study of cytotoxic CD8 clonotypes in ibrutinib-treated CLL. Using immunoSEQ multiplex PCR, the repertoire was profiled, and TCRdb retains in-frame clones only, with some absent. There are a few hundred thousand clones in the sample; less than 75% occur only once, and 15% lies in the top ten. Here the sequenced sample was PBMCs, taken after 24 months of ibrutinib treatment. The receptors stem from a human donor with chronic lymphocytic leukemia.

The chain combines TRBV30 with TRBJ2-7; 8 bases agree with TRBD1. CDR1 and CDR2 from the germline V gene are GTSNPN and SVGIG (reference sequence). CDR3 length: 13 residues. V shed 1 base, J shed 5 bases, and the junction held 4 bases outside the gene matches. The CDR3 coding sequence is TGTGCCTGGAGTGGACAGGGGTTCCACGAGCAGTACTTC. This encodes CAWSGQGFHEQYF.

The count of this clone is one. The chain uses TRBV5-8 and TRBJ1-5; the D gene is possibly TRBD1 (5 bases). The CDR3 sequence is 15 residues long. V shed 1 base and J shed 11 bases, with 19 bases lying between them. In germline, CDR1 is SGHTS, CDR2 YDEGEE. CDR3 sequence (DNA): TGTGCCAGCAGCTTGTCCCACCAGGGCTTGGGGACCCAGCATTTT. Protein sequence: CASSLSHQGLGTQHF.

V usage is TRBV4-2 and J usage is TRBJ2-1, with TRBD1 identical over 12 bases. The CDR3 consists of 21 residues. Losses at the gene ends were 2 bases for V and 1 base for J; bases not matched to a gene: 15. In germline, CDR1 is LGHNA, CDR2 YNFKEQ. The CDR3 nucleotides are TGTGCCAGCAGCCAATTGACCGGGACAGGGGGCGGCTATCTTTCCTACAATGAGCAGTTCTTC. This codes for CASSQLTGTGGGYLSYNEQFF.

A single count supports this clone. The CDR3 loop is CASSSHGAQETQYF. The CDR3 DNA reads TGTGCCAGCAGTTCTCACGGAGCACAAGAGACCCAGTACTTC. The chain combines TRBV28 with TRBJ2-5; no definite D call. The CDR3 totals 14 residues. Germline V lookup: CDR1 MDHEN, CDR2 SYDVKM. The ends were cut back, 4 bases at V and 2 bases at J, with 11 bases in the middle.

This sequence joins TRBV9 and TRBJ2-3; possible D gene TRBD2, 6 bases. The CDR3 is made up of 15 amino acids. The germline gives CDR1 SGDLS, CDR2 YYNGEE. Deletions cut 7 bases from V and 3 bases from J, with 18 bases between. The CDR3 coding sequence is TGTGCCAGCGGGAGGTGGGGCTCGCAGACAGATACGCAGTATTTT. It yields the protein CASGRWGSQTDTQYF.

The chain joins TRBV30 to TRBJ1-3; D not certain. CDR1 GTSNPN and CDR2 SVGIG come from the germline V gene (reference sequence). The CDR3 has 14 amino acids. V was shortened by 3 bases and J by 0 bases, with 9 bases between the two germline ends. In DNA form, the CDR3 reads TGTGCCTGGAGGTCGGGCAACTCTGGAAACACCATATATTTT. Translated: CAWRSGNSGNTIYF. The full variable domain, rest sourced from reference TRBV30 and TRBJ1-3, is SQTIHQWPATLVQPVGSPLSLECTVEGTSNPNLYWYRQAAGRGLQLLFYSVGIGQISSEVPQNLSASRPQDRQFILSSKKLLLSDSGFYLCAWRSGNSGNTIYFGEGSWLTVV.

The genes are TRBV11-3 and TRBJ2-5; D is unclear. The CDR3 runs to 14 residues. Trimming took 0 bases from V and 2 from J, leaving 7 bases between them. The germline CDR1 and CDR2 sequences are SGHNT and YENEEA. CDR3 loop: CASSLDRYQETQYF. The CDR3 DNA sequence: TGTGCCAGCAGCTTAGATCGGTATCAAGAGACCCAGTACTTC.

This clone was counted a single time. The chain is built from TRBV5-1 and TRBJ1-4, with 9 bases aligning to TRBD1. The CDR3 is made up of 14 amino acids. J lost 8 bases, V lost 3 bases, and 5 bases had no gene match. The germline V gene has CDR1 SGHRS and CDR2 YFSETQ. In DNA, the CDR3 is TGCGCCAGCAGCTCCGGGACAGGGAGGGAAAAACTGTTTTTT. Its protein product is CASSSGTGREKLFF.

This CDR3 is CSAGQDSDTQYF. CDR3 nucleotides: TGCAGCGCTGGTCAGGACTCAGATACGCAGTATTTT. The V and J genes are TRBV29-1 and TRBJ2-3; D is possibly TRBD2 (5 bases). Trimming took 7 bases from V and 4 from J, leaving 12 bases between them. The CDR3 length is 12 residues. Germline CDR1 reads SQVTM; CDR2 reads ANQGSEA.

J is TRBJ2-3 and V is TRBV25-1; tentative D call: TRBD1 (6 bases). The V gene's germline CDR1 is MGHDK and CDR2 SYGVNS. CDR3 size: 16 residues. The V gene lost 3 bases and the J gene lost 1 base, with 14 bases spanning the gap. The CDR3 spells CASSDLGARGTDTQYF. In DNA form, the CDR3 reads TGTGCCAGCAGTGATCTGGGGGCGAGGGGCACAGATACGCAGTATTTT. Supplemented by reference TRBV25-1 and TRBJ2-3, the full variable domain reads EADIYQTPRYLVIGTGKKITLECSQTMGHDKMYWYQQDPGMELHLIHYSYGVNSTEKGDLSSESTVSRIRTEHFPLTLESARPSHTSQYLCASSDLGARGTDTQYFGPGTRLTVL.

This chain uses TRBV7-3 with TRBJ1-3; D might be TRBD1 (5 bases). CDR3 size: 14 residues. The germline V gene encodes CDR1 SGHTA and CDR2 FQGTGA. The V end lost 4 bases, the J end lost 2 bases, and 9 bases lay between the germline ends. Here the CDR3 DNA reads TGTGCCAGCAGCTCCGGGGGGGCTGGAAACACCATATATTTT. It codes for CASSSGGAGNTIYF.

The J gene is TRBJ1-1, the V gene TRBV4-1; D not resolved. The germline V and J ends were trimmed by 0 bases and 11 bases, with 16 bases remaining between them. CDR3 length: 14 amino acids. Germline-derived CDR1 and CDR2 are MGHRA and YSYEKL. The CDR3 sequence is CASSQEQGRGSAFF. In DNA, the CDR3 is TGCGCCAGCAGCCAAGAGCAAGGGCGCGGATCCGCTTTCTTT.

The rearrangement uses TRBV7-6 and TRBJ2-5, with a tentative D call TRBD2 (6 bases). Trimming left V 1 base short and J 3 bases short, with 18 bases between. From germline, CDR1 is SGHVS and CDR2 FNYEAQ. This CDR3 spans 17 amino acids. CDR3 sequence reads: CASSLVGGVPWEETQYF. The CDR3 DNA follows: TGTGCCAGCAGCTTAGTTGGCGGGGTGCCATGGGAAGAGACCCAGTACTTC.

The genes are TRBV5-1 and TRBJ1-5; 7 nucleotides match TRBD1. The CDR3 contains 14 residues. J was trimmed by 7 bases and V by 0 bases; bases with no gene match: 4. Germline V gene lookup returns CDR1 SGHRS and CDR2 YFSETQ. In DNA form, the CDR3 reads TGCGCCAGCAGCTTGGACAGGGGCGGCCAGCCCCAGCATTTT. Translating it yields CASSLDRGGQPQHF.

V and J are TRBV6-5 and TRBJ2-5; D unclear. Trimming stripped 7 bases from V and 4 bases from J, with 10 bases between. Germline CDR1 MNHEY, CDR2 SVGAGI. This CDR3 is built from 12 residues. CDR3 DNA: TGTGCCAGCACAGGCCATGCAGAGACCCAGTACTTC. It yields the protein CASTGHAETQYF.

The chain carries TRBV19 and TRBJ2-3; D is undetermined. V was trimmed by 3 bases and J by 4 bases, leaving 8 bases between them. The germline V gene encodes CDR1 LNHDA and CDR2 SQIVND (reference sequence). The CDR3 is 13 residues long. CDR3 residues: CASSMLGSDTQYF. In nucleotides, the CDR3 is TGTGCCAGTAGTATGTTAGGGTCAGATACGCAGTATTTT.

V gene TRBV20-1 combines with J gene TRBJ1-2, with no clear D. Germline V gene data show CDR1 as DFQATT and CDR2 as SNEGSKA (reference sequence). This CDR3 comprises 11 residues. The ends were cut back, 5 bases at V and 6 bases at J, with 10 bases in the middle. CDR3 in amino acids: CSAEKRDGYTF. Written as DNA, the CDR3 is TGCAGTGCTGAAAAAAGGGATGGCTACACCTTC.

This clone was seen only once. The V gene is TRBV29-1, the J gene TRBJ1-2, with a tentative D call TRBD1 (6 bases). Germline V CDR1 and CDR2: SQVTM, ANQGSEA. The ends were cut back, 8 bases at V and 8 bases at J, with 15 bases in the middle. CDR3 size: 11 residues. Written as DNA, the CDR3 is TGCAGCTCTGAAGGGGGGATCGGCTACACCTTC. As protein: CSSEGGIGYTF.

As regards this clone: Here the CDR3 omits its conserved ending phenylalanine or tryptophan, so a read error is the likely source. This chain links TRBV15 with TRBJ1-4, with D unresolved. The CDR3 is 13 amino acids. The germline V gene encodes CDR1 LNHNV and CDR2 YYDKDF (reference sequence). Trimming left V 1 base short and J 6 bases short, with 6 bases between. The CDR3 region is CATSRVQYEKLFL. The CDR3 nucleotides read TGTGCCACCAGCAGAGTTCAGTATGAAAAACTGTTTCTT.

The chain couples TRBV28 to TRBJ2-7; D uncertain. CDR1 and CDR2 from the germline V gene are MDHEN and SYDVKM. This CDR3 comprises 11 residues. Between the trimmed V and J ends, which lost 7 bases and 3 bases, there was a span of 7 bases. The CDR3 loop is CASNSFYEQYF. The DNA for the CDR3 is TGTGCCAGCAATTCTTTCTACGAGCAGTACTTC.

The chain links TRBV28 to TRBJ2-7; maybe TRBD2 (6 bases). This CDR3 is built from 15 residues. Germline loops: CDR1 MDHEN, CDR2 SYDVKM. Trimming took off 3 bases at V and 1 base at J, with 13 bases between the two ends. The CDR3 nucleotides are TGTGCCAGCAGTTTTCCGGGGGTGGTTTCCTACGAGCAGTACTTC. This encodes CASSFPGVVSYEQYF.

V gene TRBV21-1 combines with J gene TRBJ2-7; the DNA was not compared with TRBD1, the D call given in the table. TRBV21-1 is given as a pseudogene. The CDR3 runs to 16 residues. This CDR3 is CASSFKRTGGRCEQYF. DNA of the CDR3: TGTGCCAGCAGCTTCAAACGGACAGGGGGGCGATGTGAGCAGTACTTC.

The CDR3 bases are TGTGCCAGCAGCGTAGCCGGCGGGAGTACAGATACGCAGTATTTT. Amino acid sequence: CASSVAGGSTDTQYF. This sequence joins TRBV9 and TRBJ2-3, with TRBD2 matching over 7 bases. The germline CDR1 and CDR2 sequences are SGDLS and YYNGEE. CDR3 length: 15 amino acids. The ends lost 0 bases at V and 3 bases at J; junction bases unmatched: 4.

This clone has a handful of counts. The chain recombines TRBV19 with TRBJ1-5; 11 bases match TRBD1. CDR1 and CDR2 (germline): LNHDA, SQIVND (reference sequence). Trimming took 5 bases from V and 2 from J; bases not matched to a gene: 8. The CDR3 is 17 residues long. The chain's CDR3 is CASSPGQGALGNQPQHF. The DNA for the CDR3 is TGTGCCAGTAGTCCAGGACAGGGGGCTTTGGGCAATCAGCCCCAGCATTTT.

The chain couples TRBV18 to TRBJ1-5; 10 nucleotides agree with TRBD1. The germline V gene has CDR1 KGHSH and CDR2 LQKENI. CDR3 size: 17 residues. The trim removed 4 bases at V and 4 bases at J, leaving 10 bases unmatched. The CDR3 bases are TGTGCCAGCTCACAATCTACCGGGACAGGGGTGAATCAGCCCCAGCATTTT. It yields the protein CASSQSTGTGVNQPQHF.

The chain is built from TRBV6-5 and TRBJ2-7, with 9 bases lining up with TRBD1. J gave up 1 base and V 6 bases, and 7 bases lay outside the gene matches. The CDR3 has 15 amino acids. CDR1 and CDR2 from the germline V gene are MNHEY and SVGAGI. CDR3 DNA sequence: TGTGCCAGCAGGCGAGAAGGGACAGGGTCCTACGAGCAGTACTTC. This gives the protein CASRREGTGSYEQYF.